The 10 T cell receptor beta chains presented below share a single source sample, sequenced in a study of T cells in Graves' hyperthyroidism and ophthalmopathy. There were TCR beta CDR3 regions amplified from RNA transcripts. Primed by the HTBI set, a first-round RT-PCR was run on the TCR CDR3. One entry per CDR3 protein results from TCRdb running MiXCR on the multiplex PCR reads. The sample carries under 600,000 distinct CDR3 sequences, roughly 16% recorded once. The sequenced material came from blood. These receptors were collected from a middle-aged woman with Graves' ophthalmopathy.

This chain connects TRBV4-1 to TRBJ1-6; the D is unclear. CDR1 MGHRA and CDR2 YSYEKL come from the germline V gene. This CDR3 contains 16 residues. Trimming cost V 0 bases and J 6 bases, with 12 bases left between them. CDR3 residues: CASSQDLSRLNSPLHF. The CDR3 nucleotides read TGCGCCAGCAGCCAAGATCTTTCCAGGCTTAATTCACCCCTCCACTTT.

Points on this clonotype: A much bigger clone sits one base away, suggesting this may be a read error. The V and J genes are TRBV2 and TRBJ1-1; perhaps TRBD1 as D (5 bases). Looked up from germline, CDR1 is SNHLY and CDR2 is FYNNEI. V was trimmed by 8 bases and J by 11 bases, leaving 15 bases between them. The CDR3 is 11 residues long. In DNA form, the CDR3 reads TGTGCCAGCGGCCGGGGGATGAGTGCTTTCTTT. Its protein is CASGRGMSAFF.

Remarks on this clonotype: This may stem from a read error, because a much larger clone lies one nucleotide away. The chain uses TRBV6-2 or TRBV6-3 and TRBJ2-7; TRBD1 is a possible D gene (5 bases). With 8 bases removed from V and 0 bases from J, the gap between germline ends came to 8 bases. Germline CDR1 is MNHEY and CDR2 is SVGEGT. This CDR3 has 12 residues. This CDR3 reads CASGHSSYEQYF. CDR3 DNA: TGTGCCAGCGGACATAGCTCCTACGAGCAGTACTTC.

Only a few counts were recorded for this clonotype. The rearrangement uses TRBV5-1 and TRBJ1-6, with a possible D match to TRBD1 (6 bases). Trimming shortened V by 4 bases and J by 9 bases, and 14 bases separated the two germline ends. The CDR3 covers 14 residues. CDR1 is SGHRS, CDR2 YFSETQ, per germline. DNA of the CDR3: TGCGCCAGCAGCCCTGGGGGGGGCGCTTCACCCCTCCACTTT. Translation: CASSPGGGASPLHF.

This chain links TRBV2 with TRBJ2-5; tentatively, D is TRBD1 (5 bases). CDR1 is SNHLY, CDR2 FYNNEI, per germline. The CDR3 loop spans 15 amino acids. Trimming removed 6 bases at V and 0 bases at J, with 14 bases between. DNA of the CDR3: TGTGCCAGCAGCCAAGATGGGGCAGACCAAGAGACCCAGTACTTC. Its translation is CASSQDGADQETQYF.

This clonotype occurred a few times. V and J are TRBV6-1 and TRBJ1-1; possibly TRBD1 for D (6 bases). The CDR3 covers 13 residues. Per the germline V gene, CDR1 is MNHNS and CDR2 is SASEGT. Trimming cost V 1 base and J 5 bases, with 8 bases left between them. The CDR3 spells CASSEGGRTEAFF. The CDR3 DNA follows: TGTGCCAGCAGTGAAGGGGGGCGGACTGAAGCTTTCTTT.

This clonotype was seen a few times. The V call is TRBV4-2, the J call TRBJ1-1; no definite D call. Germline CDR1 reads LGHNA; CDR2 reads YNFKEQ. This CDR3 spans 15 amino acids. Between the trimmed V and J ends, which lost 0 bases and 3 bases, there was a span of 11 bases. The CDR3 loop reads CASSQERSGDTEAFF. The CDR3 coding sequence is TGTGCCAGCAGCCAAGAACGTAGCGGGGACACTGAAGCTTTCTTT.

This chain links TRBV11-2 with TRBJ1-4; TRBD1 might be the D (5 bases). Trimming removed 5 bases at V and 4 bases at J, with 11 bases between. This CDR3 region has 14 residues. CDR1 and CDR2 from the germline V gene are SGHAT and FQNNGV. The CDR3 is CASSPGWRNEKLFF. The CDR3 DNA is TGTGCCAGCAGCCCAGGGTGGCGTAATGAAAAACTGTTTTTT. The full variable domain, rest sourced from reference TRBV11-2 and TRBJ1-4, is EAGVAQSPRYKIIEKRQSVAFWCNPISGHATLYWYQQILGQGPKLLIQFQNNGVVDDSQLPKDRFSAERLKGVDSTLKIQPAKLEDSAVYLCASSPGWRNEKLFFGSGTQLSVL.

This clonotype turned up a few times. This sequence joins TRBV19 and TRBJ2-2; no definite D call. Trimming stripped 6 bases from V and 4 bases from J, with 30 bases between. This CDR3 has 20 residues. Germline V gene lookup returns CDR1 LNHDA and CDR2 SQIVND (reference sequence). The DNA of the CDR3 is TGTGCCAGTAGCCCCAATAGCTGGGCCAAAAGAACCTACGGCACCGGGGAGCTGTTTTTT. Protein product: CASSPNSWAKRTYGTGELFF. The whole variable domain, filled in from reference TRBV19 and TRBJ2-2, reads DGGITQSPKYLFRKEGQNVTLSCEQNLNHDAMYWYRQDPGQGLRLIYYSQIVNDFQKGDIAEGYSVSREKKESFPLTVTSAQKNPTAFYLCASSPNSWAKRTYGTGELFFGEGSRLTVL.

This rearrangement joins TRBV19 to TRBJ2-5, with D unclear. V dropped 4 bases and J dropped 1 base, with 10 bases sitting between them. CDR1 and CDR2 from the germline V gene are LNHDA and SQIVND (reference sequence). The CDR3 has 14 amino acids. The CDR3, as DNA: TGTGCCAGTAGTAAGAACAGCCTCCAAGAGACCCAGTACTTC. It specifies CASSKNSLQETQYF.